Below are 13 T cell receptor beta chains sequenced from a single sample in a study of cytomegalovirus exposure and HLA in healthy donors. The PCR was carried out with 60 Vbeta primers and 13 Jbeta primers. Assay used: immunoSEQ multiplex PCR; TCRdb lists only in-frame clones, some missing. The data contain some 200,000 clones, approximately 70% of them singletons. What was sequenced was PBMCs. The source is a man aged 40-49 years in good health and CMV-seropositive.

This clone was observed once. This chain joins TRBV28 and TRBJ1-2; D is possibly TRBD1 (6 bases). Germline V gene sequence: CDR1 MDHEN, CDR2 SYDVKM. The CDR3 covers 15 residues. Trimming shortened V by 1 base and J by 3 bases, and 12 bases separated the two germline ends. DNA for the CDR3: TGTGCCAGCAGTTTATTGGGTACAGGGTACTATGGCTACACCTTC. The encoded protein is CASSLLGTGYYGYTF.

The rearrangement joins TRBV2 to TRBJ1-4, with TRBD1 identical over 7 bases. Germline assignment: CDR1 SNHLY and CDR2 FYNNEI. The CDR3 runs to 13 residues. V gave up 5 bases and J gave up 6 bases; unmatched junction bases: 3. The CDR3 DNA reads as TGTGCCAGCAGTCTCGACAGGGATGAAAAACTGTTTTTT. It yields the protein CASSLDRDEKLFF.

The chain couples TRBV6-5 to TRBJ1-2; TRBD1 matches 9 bases. V lost 2 bases and J lost 6; bases outside the gene matches: 1. The germline gives CDR1 MNHEY, CDR2 SVGAGI. This CDR3 region has 13 residues. DNA for the CDR3: TGTGCCAGCAGTTACGGGACAGGGAATGGCTACACCTTC. Translation: CASSYGTGNGYTF.

This chain uses TRBV4-1 with TRBJ2-1, with 8 bases identical to TRBD2. Germline trimming cut 3 bases from V and 2 bases from J; bases unmatched to any gene: 12. Germline values: CDR1 MGHRA, CDR2 YSYEKL. The CDR3 runs to 18 residues. The DNA for the CDR3 is TGCGCCAGCAGCCAGCTCATATGGACTAGCCCTACCTACAATGAGCAGTTCTTC. It is translated as CASSQLIWTSPTYNEQFF.

The chain couples TRBV6-1 to TRBJ1-1; the D is unclear. This CDR3 has 10 amino acids. V was cut by 9 bases and J by 1 base, with 3 bases left in between. Per the germline V gene, CDR1 is MNHNS and CDR2 is SASEGT. CDR3 amino acids: CASRNTEAFF. CDR3 in DNA: TGTGCCAGTAGGAACACTGAAGCTTTCTTT.

V usage is TRBV7-9 and J usage is TRBJ1-2; D not resolved. The CDR3 runs to 14 residues. The germline V gene has CDR1 SEHNR and CDR2 FQNEAQ (reference sequence). The ends were cut back, 4 bases at V and 0 bases at J, with 9 bases in the middle. DNA of the CDR3: TGTGCCAGCAGCTCCGACATCACTAACTATGGCTACACCTTC. As protein: CASSSDITNYGYTF.

The V gene is TRBV6-6, the J gene TRBJ1-5; 10 bases match TRBD1. Looked up from germline, CDR1 is MNHNY and CDR2 is SVGAGI (reference sequence). The trim removed 7 bases at V and 6 bases at J, leaving 6 bases unmatched. The CDR3 has 14 residues. CDR3 DNA: TGTGCCAGCAAACCGACAGGGGGCTCTCAGCCCCAGCATTTT. Translated: CASKPTGGSQPQHF.

The chain links TRBV7-2 to TRBJ1-2, with 12 bases identical to TRBD1. This CDR3 comprises 14 residues. With V trimmed by 2 bases and J by 8 bases, 3 bases remained unmatched. The germline V gene has CDR1 SGHTA and CDR2 FQGNSA. The CDR3: CASSLRDRGPGYTF. The CDR3 nucleotides read TGTGCCAGCAGCTTAAGGGACAGGGGGCCCGGCTACACCTTC.

V usage is TRBV6-5 and J usage is TRBJ2-5; TRBD1 agrees at 10 bases. The length of the CDR3 is 15 residues. Unmatched junction bases numbered 6, after V lost 6 bases and J lost 2 bases. Germline loops: CDR1 MNHEY, CDR2 SVGAGI. The CDR3 DNA follows: TGTGCCAGCAGCCCCCTGGGACAGGGGCAAGAGACCCAGTACTTC. It yields the protein CASSPLGQGQETQYF.

The CDR3: CASSLGWAEQYF. CDR3 coding DNA: TGTGCCAGCAGCTTAGGATGGGCAGAGCAGTACTTC. This chain joins TRBV14 and TRBJ2-7; D unresolved. Germline CDR1 and CDR2: SGHDN and FVKESK. This CDR3 comprises 12 residues. Trimming took off 5 bases at V and 7 bases at J, with 12 bases between the two ends.

This sequence joins TRBV6-5 and TRBJ2-2; perhaps TRBD1 as D (6 bases). The V end was cut by 4 bases, the J end by 7 bases, with 13 bases between. CDR3 length: 14 residues. The V gene's germline CDR1 is MNHEY and CDR2 SVGAGI. CDR3 amino acids: CASSSLGQSGELFF. The DNA for the CDR3 is TGTGCCAGCAGTTCCCTTGGACAGAGCGGGGAGCTGTTTTTT.

The chain uses TRBV4-1 and TRBJ1-5; 8 nucleotides match TRBD1. Per the germline V gene, CDR1 is MGHRA and CDR2 is YSYEKL. This CDR3 is built from 17 residues. Trimming removed 4 bases from V and 5 bases from J; junction bases left unmatched: 13. The CDR3 reads CASSRIMPGQEDQPQHF. DNA for the CDR3: TGCGCCAGCAGCCGTATAATGCCGGGACAGGAAGATCAGCCCCAGCATTTT.

The gene calls are TRBV7-3 and TRBJ1-2, with D hard to call. Germline V lookup: CDR1 SGHTA, CDR2 FQGTGA. The CDR3 runs 13 residues. V lost 3 bases and J 8 bases, leaving 13 bases between the germline ends. The CDR3 here is CASSFSGNRGYTF. As DNA, the CDR3 is TGTGCCAGCAGCTTTTCAGGAAATAGGGGCTACACCTTC. The variable domain in full, with the rest retrieved from reference TRBV7-3 and TRBJ1-2, is GAGVSQTPSNKVTEKGKYVELRCDPISGHTALYWYRQSLGQGPEFLIYFQGTGAADDSGLPNDRFFAVRPEGSVSTLKIQRTERGDSAVYLCASSFSGNRGYTFGSGTRLTVV.